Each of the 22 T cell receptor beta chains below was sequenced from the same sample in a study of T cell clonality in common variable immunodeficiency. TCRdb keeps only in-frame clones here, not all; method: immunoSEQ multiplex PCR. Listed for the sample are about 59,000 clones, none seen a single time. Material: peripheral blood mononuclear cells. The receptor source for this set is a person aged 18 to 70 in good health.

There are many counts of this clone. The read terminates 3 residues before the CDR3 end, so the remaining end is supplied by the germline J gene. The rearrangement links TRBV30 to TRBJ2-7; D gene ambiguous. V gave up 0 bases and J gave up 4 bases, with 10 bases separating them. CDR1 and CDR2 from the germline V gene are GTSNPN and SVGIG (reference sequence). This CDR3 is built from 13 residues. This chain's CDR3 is CAWSVQTIYEQYF. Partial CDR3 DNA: TGTGCCTGGAGTGTACAGACGATTTACGAG.

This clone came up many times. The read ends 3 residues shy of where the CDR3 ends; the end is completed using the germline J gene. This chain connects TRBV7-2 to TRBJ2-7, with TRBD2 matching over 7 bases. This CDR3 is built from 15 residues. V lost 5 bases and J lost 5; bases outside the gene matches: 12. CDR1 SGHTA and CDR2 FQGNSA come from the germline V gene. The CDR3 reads CASSPGNAGVDEQYF. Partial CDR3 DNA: TGTGCCAGCAGCCCGGGGAATGCGGGAGTGGACGAG.

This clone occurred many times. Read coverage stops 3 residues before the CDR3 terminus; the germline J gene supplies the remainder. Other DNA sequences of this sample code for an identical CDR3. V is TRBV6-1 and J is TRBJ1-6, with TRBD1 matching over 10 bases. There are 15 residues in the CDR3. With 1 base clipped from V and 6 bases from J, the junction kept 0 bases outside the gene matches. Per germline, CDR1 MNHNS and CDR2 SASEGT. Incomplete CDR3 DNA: TGTGCCAGCAGTGAAGGGACAGGGGGTAATTCACCC. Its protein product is CASSEGTGGNSP. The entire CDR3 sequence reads CASSEGTGGNSPLHF.

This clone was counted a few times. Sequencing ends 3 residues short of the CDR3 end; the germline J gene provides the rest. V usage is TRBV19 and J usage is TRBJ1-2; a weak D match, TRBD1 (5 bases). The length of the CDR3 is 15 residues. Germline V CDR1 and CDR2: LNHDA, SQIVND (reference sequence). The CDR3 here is CASSPGDSSTDTYTF. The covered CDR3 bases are TGTGCCAGTAGCCCCGGCGACAGCAGCACAGATACC.

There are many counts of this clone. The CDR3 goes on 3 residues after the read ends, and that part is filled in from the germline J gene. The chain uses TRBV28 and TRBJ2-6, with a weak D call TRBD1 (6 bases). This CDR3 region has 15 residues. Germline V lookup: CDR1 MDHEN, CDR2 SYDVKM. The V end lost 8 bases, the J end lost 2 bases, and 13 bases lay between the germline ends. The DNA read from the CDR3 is TGTGCCAGCGCAGGGGCCGGTACTGGGGCCAACGTC. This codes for CASAGAGTGANV. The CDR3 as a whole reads CASAGAGTGANVLTF. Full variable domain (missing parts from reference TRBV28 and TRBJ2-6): DVKVTQSSRYLVKRTGEKVFLECVQDMDHENMFWYRQDPGLGLRLIYFSYDVKMKEKGDIPEGYSVSREKKERFSLILESASTNQTSMYLCASAGAGTGANVLTFGAGSRLTVL.

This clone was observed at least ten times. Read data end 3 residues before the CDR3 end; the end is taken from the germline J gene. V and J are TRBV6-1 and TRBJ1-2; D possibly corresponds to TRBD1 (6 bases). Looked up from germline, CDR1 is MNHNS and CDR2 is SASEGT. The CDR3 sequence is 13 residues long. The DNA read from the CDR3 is TGTGCCAGCAGTGAAGGCCGGACAGCCGGC. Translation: CASSEGRTAG. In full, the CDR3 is CASSEGRTAGYTF.

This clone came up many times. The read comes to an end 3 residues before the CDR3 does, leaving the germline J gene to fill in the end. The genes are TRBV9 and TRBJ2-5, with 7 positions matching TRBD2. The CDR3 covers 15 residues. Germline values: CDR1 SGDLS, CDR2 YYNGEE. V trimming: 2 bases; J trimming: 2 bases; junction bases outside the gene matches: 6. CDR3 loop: CASSVEPSGQETQYF. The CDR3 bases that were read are TGTGCCAGCAGCGTCGAACCTAGCGGTCAAGAGACC.

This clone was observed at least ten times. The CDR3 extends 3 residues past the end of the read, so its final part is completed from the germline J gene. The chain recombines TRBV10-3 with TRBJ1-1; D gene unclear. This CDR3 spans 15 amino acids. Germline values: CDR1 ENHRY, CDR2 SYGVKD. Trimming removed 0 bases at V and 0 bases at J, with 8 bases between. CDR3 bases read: TGTGCCATCAGTGAGTCGGCAGGAATGAACACTGAA. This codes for CAISESAGMNTE. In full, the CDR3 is CAISESAGMNTEAFF.

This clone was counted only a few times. The DNA read from the CDR3 is TGTGCCAGTAGTCGACTAGCGGGGCACGAC. It codes for CASSRLAGHD. The entire CDR3 protein reads CASSRLAGHDYTF. J is TRBJ1-2 and V is TRBV19; the D gene is possibly TRBD1 (5 bases). The sequenced fragment ends 3 residues before the CDR3 boundary, so the rest is inferred from the germline J gene. CDR1 and CDR2 (germline): LNHDA, SQIVND (reference sequence). The CDR3 totals 13 residues.

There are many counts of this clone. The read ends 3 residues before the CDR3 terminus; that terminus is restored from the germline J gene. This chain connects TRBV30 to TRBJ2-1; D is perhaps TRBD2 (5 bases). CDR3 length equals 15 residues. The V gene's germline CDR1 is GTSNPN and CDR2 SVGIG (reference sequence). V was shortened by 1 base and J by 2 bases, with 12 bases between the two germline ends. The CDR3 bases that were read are TGTGCCTGGAGTGCGAGCGGATATACCTACAATGAG. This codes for CAWSASGYTYNE. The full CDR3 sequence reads CAWSASGYTYNEQFF.

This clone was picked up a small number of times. This CDR3 is CASSVDRGLDYGYTF. The sequenced part of the CDR3 DNA is TGTGCCAGCAGCGTCGACAGGGGGCTTGACTATGGC. The chain couples TRBV7-2 to TRBJ1-2, with 10 bases matching TRBD1. The CDR3 end lies 3 residues beyond the end of the read and is filled in from the germline J gene. J gave up 3 bases and V 5 bases, and 6 bases lay outside the gene matches. Germline V CDR1 and CDR2: SGHTA, FQGNSA. This CDR3 is built from 15 residues.

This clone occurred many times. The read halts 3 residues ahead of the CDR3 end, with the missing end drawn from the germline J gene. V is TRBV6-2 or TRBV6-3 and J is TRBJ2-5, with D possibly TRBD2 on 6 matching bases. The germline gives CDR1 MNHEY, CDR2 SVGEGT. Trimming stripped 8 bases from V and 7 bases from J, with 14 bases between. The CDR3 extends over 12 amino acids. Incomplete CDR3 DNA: TGTGCCAGCGGGGGGTCTATTGGGACC. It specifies CASGGSIGT. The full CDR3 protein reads CASGGSIGTQYF.

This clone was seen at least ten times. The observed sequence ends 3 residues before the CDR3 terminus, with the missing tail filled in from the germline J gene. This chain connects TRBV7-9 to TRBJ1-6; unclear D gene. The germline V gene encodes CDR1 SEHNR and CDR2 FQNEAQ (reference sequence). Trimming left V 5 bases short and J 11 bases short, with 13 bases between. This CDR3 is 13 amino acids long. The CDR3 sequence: CASSAEGLAPLHF. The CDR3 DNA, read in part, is TGTGCCAGCAGCGCCGAGGGTTTGGCACCC.

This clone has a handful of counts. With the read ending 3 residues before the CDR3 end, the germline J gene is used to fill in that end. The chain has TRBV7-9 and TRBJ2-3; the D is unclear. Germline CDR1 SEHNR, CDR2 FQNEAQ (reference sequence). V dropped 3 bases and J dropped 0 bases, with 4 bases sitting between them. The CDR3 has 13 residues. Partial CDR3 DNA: TGTGCCAGCAGCTTTCAGAGCACAGATACG. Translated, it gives CASSFQSTDT. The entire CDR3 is CASSFQSTDTQYF.

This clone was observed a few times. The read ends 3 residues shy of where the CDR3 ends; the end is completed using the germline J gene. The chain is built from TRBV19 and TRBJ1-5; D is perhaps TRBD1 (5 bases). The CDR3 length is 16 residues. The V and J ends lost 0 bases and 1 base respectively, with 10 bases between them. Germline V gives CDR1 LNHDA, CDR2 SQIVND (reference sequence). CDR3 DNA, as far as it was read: TGTGCCAGTAGTATAGAAAGAAGACAGAGCAATCAGCCC. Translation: CASSIERRQSNQP. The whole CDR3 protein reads CASSIERRQSNQPQHF.

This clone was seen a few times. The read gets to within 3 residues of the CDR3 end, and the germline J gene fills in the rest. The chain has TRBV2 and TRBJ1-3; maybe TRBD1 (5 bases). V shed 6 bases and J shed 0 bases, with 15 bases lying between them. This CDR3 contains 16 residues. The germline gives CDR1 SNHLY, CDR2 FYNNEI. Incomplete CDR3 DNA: TGTGCCAGCAGCGTCGGGGGACGATTCTCTGGAAACACC. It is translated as CASSVGGRFSGNT. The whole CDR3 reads CASSVGGRFSGNTIYF. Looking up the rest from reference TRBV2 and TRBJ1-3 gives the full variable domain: EPEVTQTPSHQVTQMGQEVILRCVPISNHLYFYWYRQILGQKVEFLVSFYNNEISEKSEIFDDQFSVERPDGSNFTLKIRSTKLEDSAMYFCASSVGGRFSGNTIYFGEGSWLTVV.

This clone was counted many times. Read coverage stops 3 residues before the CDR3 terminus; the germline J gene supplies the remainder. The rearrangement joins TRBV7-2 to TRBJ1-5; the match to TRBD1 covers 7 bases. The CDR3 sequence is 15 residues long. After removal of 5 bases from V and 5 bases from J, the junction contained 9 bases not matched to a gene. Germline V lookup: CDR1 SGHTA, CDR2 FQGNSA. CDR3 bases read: TGTGCCAGCAGCACCCAGACAGGGAGGGATCAGCCC. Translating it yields CASSTQTGRDQP. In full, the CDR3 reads CASSTQTGRDQPQHF.

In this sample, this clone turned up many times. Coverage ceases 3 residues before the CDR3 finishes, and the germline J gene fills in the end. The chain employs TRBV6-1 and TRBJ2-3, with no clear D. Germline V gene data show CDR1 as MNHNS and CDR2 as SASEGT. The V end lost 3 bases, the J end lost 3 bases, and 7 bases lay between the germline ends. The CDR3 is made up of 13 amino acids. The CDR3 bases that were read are TGTGCCAGCAGTGAGGAAGGGACAGATACG. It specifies CASSEEGTDT. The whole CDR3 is CASSEEGTDTQYF.

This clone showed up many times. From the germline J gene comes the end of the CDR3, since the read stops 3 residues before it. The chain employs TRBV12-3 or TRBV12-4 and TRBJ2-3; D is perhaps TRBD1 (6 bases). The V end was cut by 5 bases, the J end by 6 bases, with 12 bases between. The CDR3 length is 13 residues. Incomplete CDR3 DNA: TGTGCCAGCAGTGGCTACAGGGTGGATACG. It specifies CASSGYRVDT. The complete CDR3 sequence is CASSGYRVDTQYF.

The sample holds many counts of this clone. The CDR3 DNA, read in part, is TGTGCCAGCAGTGCTCTTCAACAGGGCCGGCCTGAA. Translating it yields CASSALQQGRPE. The complete CDR3 reads CASSALQQGRPEAFF. V gene TRBV6-1 combines with J gene TRBJ1-1; D is perhaps TRBD1 (6 bases). The read halts 3 residues ahead of the CDR3 end, with the missing end drawn from the germline J gene. CDR1 is MNHNS and CDR2 is SASEGT in the germline V gene. V lost 4 bases and J 6 bases, leaving 18 bases between the germline ends. This CDR3 region has 15 residues.

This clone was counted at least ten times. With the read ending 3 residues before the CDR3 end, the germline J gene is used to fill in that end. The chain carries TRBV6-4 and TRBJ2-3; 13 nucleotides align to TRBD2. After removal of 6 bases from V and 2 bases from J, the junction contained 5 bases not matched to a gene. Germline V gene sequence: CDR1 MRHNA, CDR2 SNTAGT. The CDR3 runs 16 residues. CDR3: CASSGLAGATTDTQYF. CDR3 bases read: TGTGCCAGCAGCGGACTAGCGGGAGCCACCACAGATACG.

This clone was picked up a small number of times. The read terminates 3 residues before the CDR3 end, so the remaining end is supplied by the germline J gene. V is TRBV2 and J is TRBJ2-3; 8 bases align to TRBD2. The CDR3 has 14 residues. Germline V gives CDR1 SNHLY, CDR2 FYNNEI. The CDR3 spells CASSLLADRETQYF. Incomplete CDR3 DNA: TGTGCCAGCAGTCTACTAGCGGATAGAGAGACG.